A single sample is the source of the 21 T cell receptor gamma chains below, sequenced in a study of gamma-delta chains in newborns, infants, children. TCRdb reanalysed the reads via CATT. The sample carries hundreds of gamma-chain clones, around 50% recorded once. Material: blood. The receptors derive from a child who was a newborn, infant or young child, either healthy, febrile or measles-vaccinated (not recorded which).

Notes on this clone: This may be a read error: a much more frequent sequence differs by one nucleotide. This CDR3 is CALWEVRQKLGKKIKVF. Written as DNA, the CDR3 is TGTGCCTTGTGGGAGGTGCGGCAAAAGTTGGGCAAAAAAATCAAGGTATTT. This sequence joins TRGV9 and TRGJP. Since TCRdb gives no J gene, matching the DNA to germline was used here to assign it. Looked up from germline, CDR1 is GITISATS and CDR2 is ISYDGTV (reference sequence). This CDR3 spans 17 amino acids.

Turning to this clone: A read error likely explains this, since a far larger clone differs by one base. The J gene is TRGJ1 or TRGJ2, the V gene TRGV9. TCRdb gives no J gene; it was assigned here by matching the DNA to germline. Germline values: CDR1 GITISATS, CDR2 ISYDGTV (reference sequence). The CDR3 spans 11 residues. This CDR3 is CALWEVNKKLF. As DNA, the CDR3 is TGTGCCCTGTGGGAGGTGAATAAGAAACTCTTT.

Comment on this clone: A read error may be the cause here, since a much bigger clone is one base away. The chain carries TRGV9 and TRGJP. Assignment of the J gene here rests on matching the DNA to germline, because TCRdb gives none. This CDR3 is built from 15 residues. The germline gives CDR1 GITISATS, CDR2 ISYDGTV (reference sequence). The CDR3 loop reads CALWTQELGKKIKVF. The CDR3 DNA reads TGTGCCTTGTGGACTCAAGAGTTGGGTAAAAAAATCAAGGTATTT.

By frequency in the sample, this clone is large. A far bigger clonotype differs at one base, so this is likely a read error. At the DNA level, this CDR3 is encoded by other sequences in the same sample as well. The V call is TRGV9, the J call TRGJP. Trimming cost V 0 bases and J 5 bases; bases outside gene matches: 1. CDR1 and CDR2 from the germline V gene are GITISATS and ISYDGTV (reference sequence). The CDR3 totals 16 residues. CDR3 sequence reads: CALWEVEELGKKIKVF. For the CDR3, the DNA is TGTGCCTTGTGGGAGGTGGAAGAGTTGGGCAAAAAAATCAAGGTATTT.

Sample share makes this clone large (0.1 to 1%). The V and J genes are TRGV2 and TRGJ1 or TRGJ2. This CDR3 contains 13 residues. Germline V gene data show CDR1 as EGSNGY and CDR2 as YDSYNSKV. V lost 1 base to trimming and J lost 4 bases; unmatched junction nucleotides: 4. The CDR3 bases are TGTGCCACCTGGGACGGCCTGTATTATAAGAAACTCTTT. It is translated as CATWDGLYYKKLF.

As concerns this clone: This is likely an artifact of a read error, given a far larger clone one base away. The chain combines TRGV9 with TRGJP. Because TCRdb records no J gene, it was assigned here through a match of the DNA to germline. From germline, CDR1 is GITISATS and CDR2 ISYDGTV (reference sequence). This CDR3 has 15 residues. J lost 8 bases, V lost 3 bases, and 4 bases had no gene match. This CDR3 reads CALWEMQLGKKIKVF. CDR3 DNA sequence: TGTGCCTTGTGGGAGATGCAGTTGGGCAAAAAAATCAAGGTATTT.

Remarks on this clone: A much larger clone differs from this one at a single base, so this may be a read error. The same CDR3 is also encoded by other DNA sequences in this sample. The chain is built from TRGV9 and TRGJP. Here the J gene was assigned by germline matching of the DNA, as TCRdb has none. In germline, CDR1 is GITISATS, CDR2 ISYDGTV (reference sequence). CDR3 length equals 18 residues. This chain's CDR3 is CALWEVLGRKLGKKIKVF. The CDR3 bases are TGTGCCCTGTGGGAGGTGCTTGGTAGGAAGTTGGGCAAAAAAATCAAGGTATTT.

In regard to this clone: It differs at one base from a far larger clone, so likely a read error. This chain connects TRGV9 to TRGJP. The J gene is absent in TCRdb and was assigned here via DNA matching to germline. This CDR3 has 15 residues. Looked up from germline, CDR1 is GITISATS and CDR2 is ISYDGTV (reference sequence). CDR3 residues: CALGEVELGKKIKVF. The CDR3 DNA sequence: TGTGCCTTGGGGGAGGTGGAGTTGGGCAAAAAAATCAAGGTATTT.

There are a few counts of this clone. The junction and the germline gene differ at one end; a read error may be behind it. J is TRGJP and V is TRGV9. This CDR3 contains 16 residues. Germline CDR1 is GITISATS and CDR2 is ISYDGTV (reference sequence). In DNA form, the CDR3 reads TGTGCCTTGTGGGAGATCGGAGAGTTGGGCAAAAAAATCGAGGTATTT. Its protein product is CALWEIGELGKKIEVF.

Comment on this clone: This may be a read error, as it is one base from a much larger clone. Other DNA sequences in this sample translate to the same CDR3. The chain combines TRGV9 with TRGJP. Since TCRdb gives no J gene, matching the DNA to germline was used here to assign it. V trimming: 6 bases; J trimming: 9 bases; junction bases outside the gene matches: 8. The germline gives CDR1 GITISATS, CDR2 ISYDGTV (reference sequence). The CDR3 contains 15 residues. As DNA, the CDR3 is TGTGCCTTGTGGCGAAAAGTGTTGGGCAAAAAAATCAAGGTATTT. Protein: CALWRKVLGKKIKVF.

With regard to this clone: A much larger clonotype is one base distant, so this may be a read error. TRGV9 is the V gene, and the J gene was not called. Germline lookup yields CDR1 GITISATS and CDR2 ISYDGTV (reference sequence). This CDR3 has 17 residues. CDR3 sequence: CALWEVPQELGKKIKVF. The CDR3 region has the DNA TGTGCCTTGTGGGAGGTCCCGCAAGAGTTGGGCAAAAAAATCAAGGTCTTT.

On this clone itself: This may come from a read error, since a much larger clone is one base off. This CDR3 is also generated by other DNA sequences in the sample. CDR3 sequence (DNA): TGCGCCACCTGGGATATAAGATATAAGAAACTCTTT. Translating gives CATWDIRYKKLF. V gene TRGV8 combines with J gene TRGJ1 or TRGJ2. The J gene, missing from TCRdb, was assigned here through DNA to germline matching. CDR1 VENAVY and CDR2 YDSYNSRV come from the germline V gene. This CDR3 region has 12 residues.

By sample fraction, this clone is large. The chain joins TRGV9 to TRGJ1 or TRGJ2. Per germline, CDR1 GITISATS and CDR2 ISYDGTV (reference sequence). The CDR3 spans 14 residues. V dropped 0 bases and J dropped 6; count of bases not matched to a gene: 8. The CDR3 DNA sequence: TGTGCCTTGTGGGAGGTGCAGGGATTTTATAAGAAACTCTTT. It yields the protein CALWEVQGFYKKLF.

This clone appeared once. A read error likely explains this, since a far larger clone differs by one base. The sample carries other DNA sequences with the same CDR3. The V gene was identified as TRGV9, while no J gene was called. This CDR3 region has 15 residues. Germline V gene data show CDR1 as GITISATS and CDR2 as ISYDGTV (reference sequence). CDR3 bases: TGTGCCTTGTGGGAGCAAGAGTTGGGCAAAAAAATCAAAGTATTT. Translating gives CALWEQELGKKIKVF.

This clone showed up just a few times. Translating this DNA gives a protein that differs at residue 9 from the TCRdb one, which belongs to a much larger clone; a read error is likely, and the protein shown is this translation. This sequence joins TRGV9 and TRGJP. CDR1 GITISATS and CDR2 ISYDGTV come from the germline V gene (reference sequence). The CDR3 extends over 16 amino acids. V was pared by 0 bases and J by 11 bases, with 7 bases of the junction left unmatched. The CDR3 loop is CALWEVGKMGKKIKVF. CDR3 nucleotide sequence: TGTGCCTTGTGGGAGGTGGGAAAGATGGGCAAAAAAATCAAGGTATTT.

With regard to this clone: A much larger clonotype is one base distant, so this may be a read error. The chain uses TRGV9 and TRGJP. Matching the DNA to germline supplied the J gene, which TCRdb does not give. The CDR3 has 15 residues. The germline V gene has CDR1 GITISATS and CDR2 ISYDGTV (reference sequence). The CDR3 sequence: CALWEVRLGKKNKVF. The CDR3 nucleotides read TGTGCCTTGTGGGAGGTGCGGTTGGGCAAAAAAAACAAGGTATTT.

As to this clone: One base separates it from a far larger clone, so it is likely a read error. This chain links TRGV9 with TRGJP. TCRdb gives no J gene; it was assigned here by matching the DNA to germline. The germline V gene encodes CDR1 GITISATS and CDR2 ISYDGTV (reference sequence). The CDR3 runs to 15 residues. The J segment lost 11 bases and the V segment lost 0 bases, leaving 4 bases of the junction unmatched. The CDR3 DNA reads TGTGCCTTGTGGGAGGTGCAGGTGGGCAAAAAAATCAAGGTATTT. Translated: CALWEVQVGKKIKVF.

With regard to this clone: With a much larger clone just one base away, this may be a read error. The chain couples TRGV9 to TRGJP. TCRdb supplies no J gene; here it was assigned by aligning the nucleotide sequence to germline. The CDR3 is made up of 17 amino acids. V shed 3 bases, J shed 4 bases, and the junction held 6 bases outside the gene matches. Germline CDR1 reads GITISATS; CDR2 reads ISYDGTV (reference sequence). The CDR3 sequence: CALWEPPQELGKKIKVF. CDR3 coding DNA: TGTGCCTTGTGGGAGCCTCCACAAGAGTTGGGCAAAAAAATCAAGGTATTT.

The rearrangement uses TRGV9 and TRGJP. Germline CDR1 is GITISATS and CDR2 is ISYDGTV (reference sequence). V lost 4 bases to trimming and J lost 8 bases; unmatched junction nucleotides: 5. This CDR3 contains 15 residues. The CDR3 nucleotides are TGTGCCTTGTGGGACCCTCAGTTGGGCAAAAAAATCAAGGTATTT. It codes for CALWDPQLGKKIKVF.

The CDR3, as DNA: TGTGCCTTGTGTTATAGGGAGTTGGGCAAAAAAATCAAGGTATTT. Protein: CALCYRELGKKIKVF. The J gene call is TRGJP, but no V gene call exists. The CDR3 is made up of 15 amino acids.

Turning to this clone: A far larger clone is a single base away, which makes a read error likely. This chain links TRGV9 with TRGJP. V lost 7 bases, J lost 4 bases, and 1 base stayed unmatched. Germline V gene sequence: CDR1 GITISATS, CDR2 ISYDGTV (reference sequence). The CDR3 has 14 amino acids. Written as DNA, the CDR3 is TGTGCCTTGTGTCAAGAGTTGGGCAAAAAAATCAAGGTATTT. Amino acids: CALCQELGKKIKVF.